This passage covers 32 T cell receptor beta chains from one sample sequenced in a study of immune cell composition in non-small cell lung cancer. Clones were read by immunoSEQ multiplex PCR, and TCRdb kept only the in-frame ones, dropping some. Found here are over 4,500 clones, roughly 79% of them singletons; the top ten hold 10%. Sequencing was performed on lung tumor tissue. The receptors come from a human donor with non-small cell lung cancer.

This clone showed up just once. V gene TRBV25-1 combines with J gene TRBJ2-5; D is possibly TRBD2 (5 bases). V dropped 3 bases and J dropped 8 bases, with 7 bases sitting between them. The CDR3 runs 11 residues. The germline V gene has CDR1 MGHDK and CDR2 SYGVNS. The CDR3 loop is CASSEASTQYF. CDR3 DNA: TGTGCCAGCAGTGAGGCTAGCACCCAGTACTTC.

A few counts support this clone. The V and J genes are TRBV27 and TRBJ2-2; D might be TRBD2 (7 bases). Germline lookup yields CDR1 MNHEY and CDR2 SMNVEV (reference sequence). The V gene lost 7 bases and the J gene lost 0 bases, with 12 bases spanning the gap. The CDR3 spans 15 residues. CDR3 nucleotides: TGTGCCAGCACCTGGGGGGGCGCGAACACCGGGGAGCTGTTTTTT. It encodes CASTWGGANTGELFF.

This clone was found a few times. The rearrangement links TRBV5-5 to TRBJ2-7; D is uncertain. The V end lost 0 bases, the J end lost 7 bases, and 14 bases lay between the germline ends. The germline V gene encodes CDR1 SGHKS and CDR2 YYEKEE (reference sequence). The CDR3 runs 14 residues. For the CDR3, the DNA is TGTGCCAGCAGCTTGGTTCTTTCTTCCGGGGAGCAGTACTTC. Amino acids: CASSLVLSSGEQYF.

For the CDR3, the DNA is TGCGCCAGCAGCCAAGATACGGGACTAGCGGGAGGGCCGGGGGAGACCCAGTACTTC. Amino acids: CASSQDTGLAGGPGETQYF. The chain links TRBV4-3 to TRBJ2-5; 16 positions match TRBD2. The germline V gene encodes CDR1 LGHNA and CDR2 YSLEER. V was pared by 0 bases and J by 5 bases, with 9 bases of the junction left unmatched. The CDR3 length is 19 residues.

This chain connects TRBV10-3 to TRBJ2-2, with 9 bases that match TRBD2. With 10 bases clipped from V and 7 bases from J, the junction kept 10 bases outside the gene matches. The CDR3 spans 14 residues. CDR1 is ENHRY and CDR2 is SYGVKD in the germline V gene. CDR3 in amino acids: CATAGLATGGELFF. For the CDR3, the DNA is TGTGCCACCGCGGGACTAGCAACTGGCGGGGAGCTGTTTTTT.

This chain joins TRBV7-8 and TRBJ2-2; perhaps TRBD1 as D (8 bases). CDR3 size: 16 residues. Between the trimmed V and J ends, which lost 5 bases and 3 bases, there was a span of 16 bases. Germline assignment: CDR1 SGHVS and CDR2 FQNEAQ. This chain's CDR3 is CASSAHRGGDTGELFF. CDR3 bases: TGTGCCAGCAGCGCACACAGGGGGGGGGACACCGGGGAGCTGTTTTTT.

The chain joins TRBV7-8 to TRBJ2-3, with 12 bases fitting TRBD2. This CDR3 comprises 16 residues. Germline V gene data show CDR1 as SGHVS and CDR2 as FQNEAQ. V shed 4 bases and J 2 bases; nucleotides not matched to a gene: 4. CDR3 in amino acids: CASSSRLAGVTDTQYF. CDR3 DNA sequence: TGTGCCAGCAGCTCGAGACTAGCGGGGGTCACAGATACGCAGTATTTT.

This chain connects TRBV5-1 to TRBJ1-4, with TRBD1 matching 11 bases. V shed 4 bases, J shed 3 bases, and the junction held 8 bases outside the gene matches. The CDR3 is 17 amino acids. The V gene's germline CDR1 is SGHRS and CDR2 YFSETQ. This chain's CDR3 is CASSKGQGEGANEKLFF. CDR3 DNA: TGCGCCAGCAGCAAGGGACAGGGGGAAGGAGCTAATGAAAAACTGTTTTTT.

The chain recombines TRBV19 with TRBJ1-1, with 11 bases lining up with TRBD1. V was pared by 8 bases and J by 4 bases, with 6 bases of the junction left unmatched. Germline V CDR1 and CDR2: LNHDA, SQIVND (reference sequence). There are 14 residues in the CDR3. In nucleotides, the CDR3 is TGTGCCAGTTGGACAGGGGGCGCGTTCACTGAAGCTTTCTTT. This codes for CASWTGGAFTEAFF.

This chain joins TRBV27 and TRBJ2-7; possible D gene TRBD2, 7 bases. Between the trimmed V and J ends, which lost 2 bases and 2 bases, there was a span of 16 bases. CDR1 and CDR2 from the germline V gene are MNHEY and SMNVEV (reference sequence). This CDR3 is 16 amino acids long. For the CDR3, the DNA is TGTGCCAGCAGTTTAGGGGGCAGACTAGCTACCTACGAGCAGTACTTC. Its protein is CASSLGGRLATYEQYF.

This sequence joins TRBV7-9 and TRBJ2-2, with unresolved D. The germline gives CDR1 SEHNR, CDR2 FQNEAQ (reference sequence). Trimming stripped 3 bases from V and 7 bases from J, with 9 bases between. The CDR3 covers 13 residues. CDR3 bases: TGTGCCAGCAGCTTTGAGTTCATCGGGGAGCTGTTTTTT. Translating gives CASSFEFIGELFF.

Relative to its sample, this clone is large (0.1 to 1%). The chain couples TRBV27 to TRBJ1-4; perhaps TRBD1 as D (6 bases). Trimming removed 6 bases from V and 0 bases from J, with 14 bases in between. Per the germline V gene, CDR1 is MNHEY and CDR2 is SMNVEV (reference sequence). The CDR3 spans 16 residues. CDR3 sequence: CASRSTGSATNEKLFF. The CDR3 DNA is TGTGCCAGCAGGAGCACAGGGTCGGCAACTAATGAAAAACTGTTTTTT. Full variable domain (outside the CDR3, taken from reference TRBV27 and TRBJ1-4): EAQVTQNPRYLITVTGKKLTVTCSQNMNHEYMSWYRQDPGLGLRQIYYSMNVEVTDKGDVPEGYKVSRKEKRNFPLILESPSPNQTSLYFCASRSTGSATNEKLFFGSGTQLSVL.

The J gene is TRBJ2-7, the V gene TRBV19, with TRBD1 identical over 7 bases. CDR1 LNHDA and CDR2 SQIVND come from the germline V gene (reference sequence). The CDR3 sequence is 15 residues long. V gave up 1 base and J gave up 3 bases; unmatched junction bases: 6. The CDR3 DNA is TGTGCCAGTAGTATAGCCACCGGGACAGACTACGAGCAGTACTTC. Protein product: CASSIATGTDYEQYF.

This chain links TRBV7-3 with TRBJ1-6, with D unclear. Per the germline V gene, CDR1 is SGHTA and CDR2 is FQGTGA. CDR3 length: 13 amino acids. Trimming took 4 bases from V and 9 from J, leaving 10 bases between them. The CDR3 sequence is CASSSRGSSPLHF. CDR3 bases: TGTGCCAGCAGCTCCCGCGGGTCTTCACCCCTCCACTTT.

The chain recombines TRBV2 with TRBJ1-4; D unclear. The CDR3 length is 12 residues. The ends were cut back, 2 bases at V and 6 bases at J, with 4 bases in the middle. Germline-derived CDR1 and CDR2 are SNHLY and FYNNEI. In DNA, the CDR3 is TGTGCCAGCAGTGAACAGGATGAAAAACTGTTTTTT. It codes for CASSEQDEKLFF. The whole variable domain, remainder taken from reference TRBV2 and TRBJ1-4, is EPEVTQTPSHQVTQMGQEVILRCVPISNHLYFYWYRQILGQKVEFLVSFYNNEISEKSEIFDDQFSVERPDGSNFTLKIRSTKLEDSAMYFCASSEQDEKLFFGSGTQLSVL.

This clone was observed a handful of times. The chain employs TRBV9 and TRBJ2-7; weak D call: TRBD1 (5 bases). The CDR3 runs to 13 residues. V was shortened by 9 bases and J by 3 bases, with 16 bases between the two germline ends. The germline gives CDR1 SGDLS, CDR2 YYNGEE. The CDR3 DNA is TGTGCCACCCTGTGGACAACGGACTACGAGCAGTACTTC. Translation: CATLWTTDYEQYF.

The chain couples TRBV30 to TRBJ1-5; D is ambiguous. This CDR3 has 14 amino acids. Germline V gene lookup returns CDR1 GTSNPN and CDR2 SVGIG (reference sequence). The V end was cut by 2 bases, the J end by 4 bases, with 12 bases between. This CDR3 reads CAWSSGVGNQPQHF. In DNA, the CDR3 is TGTGCCTGGAGTAGCGGGGTAGGTAATCAGCCCCAGCATTTT.

V gene TRBV4-3 combines with J gene TRBJ1-3; D not resolved. This CDR3 has 20 amino acids. CDR1 is LGHNA and CDR2 is YSLEER in the germline V gene. Deletions cut 0 bases from V and 0 bases from J, with 21 bases between. The CDR3 here is CASSQDVDQEGLFSGNTIYF. For the CDR3, the DNA is TGCGCCAGCAGCCAAGATGTTGACCAGGAAGGTCTCTTCTCTGGAAACACCATATATTTT.

CDR3 sequence reads: CASSPGTSLATGELFF. The CDR3 coding sequence is TGTGCCAGCAGCCCCGGGACTAGCCTGGCCACCGGGGAGCTGTTTTTT. V and J are TRBV4-2 and TRBJ2-2; 9 bases match TRBD2. Germline V lookup: CDR1 LGHNA, CDR2 YNFKEQ. The junction had 7 bases not matched to a gene; V was cut back by 4 bases and J by 4 bases. The CDR3 is 16 amino acids.

This sequence joins TRBV6-4 and TRBJ2-1, with TRBD2 identical over 8 bases. Germline V lookup: CDR1 MRHNA, CDR2 SNTAGT. The CDR3 is 16 residues long. V shed 0 bases and J 6 bases; nucleotides not matched to a gene: 7. In DNA, the CDR3 is TGTGCCAGCAGTGACTCCAAACTAGCGGAGGGCAATGAGCAGTTCTTC. It yields the protein CASSDSKLAEGNEQFF.

This clone was recorded only once. The rearrangement joins TRBV19 to TRBJ2-6; the D gene is possibly TRBD2 (7 bases). CDR1 and CDR2 (germline): LNHDA, SQIVND (reference sequence). The CDR3 consists of 17 residues. V was cut by 5 bases and J by 0 bases, with 14 bases left in between. CDR3 in amino acids: CASSAQGRGSGANVLTF. In DNA form, the CDR3 reads TGTGCCAGTAGTGCGCAGGGGAGGGGCTCTGGGGCCAACGTCCTGACTTTC.

This chain joins TRBV30 and TRBJ1-2; 9 bases line up with TRBD1. V trimming: 3 bases; J trimming: 8 bases; junction bases outside the gene matches: 7. The CDR3 spans 13 residues. Germline CDR1 reads GTSNPN; CDR2 reads SVGIG (reference sequence). The CDR3 DNA reads as TGTGCCTGGAGGGGACAGGGCGAGGGGGGCTACACCTTC. Amino acids: CAWRGQGEGGYTF.

This sequence joins TRBV5-4 and TRBJ2-7; 9 positions agree with TRBD1. Germline-derived CDR1 and CDR2 are SGHNT and YYREEE (reference sequence). The CDR3 spans 16 residues. With 4 bases clipped from V and 5 bases from J, the junction kept 13 bases outside the gene matches. CDR3 coding DNA: TGTGCCAGCAGCCCACGAAGGGGACAGGGCGTTGACGAGCAGTACTTC. Its protein product is CASSPRRGQGVDEQYF.

This chain links TRBV11-3 with TRBJ2-7, with D hard to call. Trimming cost V 0 bases and J 4 bases, with 7 bases left between them. Germline V CDR1 and CDR2: SGHNT, YENEEA. The CDR3 runs 13 residues. DNA of the CDR3: TGTGCCAGCAGCTTAGATCCCTCTTACGAGCAGTACTTC. Protein sequence: CASSLDPSYEQYF.

This clone was recorded a few times. The chain combines TRBV19 with TRBJ2-5; D possibly corresponds to TRBD1 (5 bases). This CDR3 comprises 13 residues. CDR1 LNHDA and CDR2 SQIVND come from the germline V gene (reference sequence). Trimming took off 5 bases at V and 5 bases at J, with 12 bases between the two ends. CDR3 DNA: TGTGCCAGTAGTGGAGTCAGGGCGGAGACCCAGTACTTC. It encodes CASSGVRAETQYF.

This chain links TRBV7-2 with TRBJ2-3, with TRBD2 matching over 8 bases. The CDR3 length is 15 residues. The junction had 6 bases not matched to a gene; V was cut back by 2 bases and J by 5 bases. Germline V gene sequence: CDR1 SGHTA, CDR2 FQGNSA. CDR3: CASSLSGGRIDTQYF. The CDR3 region has the DNA TGTGCCAGCAGCTTATCCGGCGGGAGGATAGATACGCAGTATTTT.

V usage is TRBV5-6 and J usage is TRBJ1-3; D is uncertain. Per germline, CDR1 SGHDT and CDR2 YYEEEE. The CDR3 length is 14 residues. The ends were cut back, 2 bases at V and 3 bases at J, with 9 bases in the middle. DNA of the CDR3: TGTGCCAGCAGCTTTGGCATGTATGGAAACACCATATATTTT. It encodes CASSFGMYGNTIYF.

The CDR3 here is CASSSGTSGHNEQFF. For the CDR3, the DNA is TGCGCCAGCAGCTCAGGGACTAGCGGGCACAATGAGCAGTTCTTC. J is TRBJ2-1 and V is TRBV5-1, with TRBD2 matching over 12 bases. V lost 3 bases and J lost 5; bases outside the gene matches: 3. This CDR3 has 15 residues. Germline V gene lookup returns CDR1 SGHRS and CDR2 YFSETQ.

The chain has TRBV18 and TRBJ2-1, with 11 bases matching TRBD1. Germline-derived CDR1 and CDR2 are KGHSH and LQKENI. With V trimmed by 5 bases and J by 8 bases, 11 bases remained unmatched. CDR3 length equals 16 residues. CDR3 region: CASSASGTGGFYEQFF. In nucleotides, the CDR3 is TGTGCCAGCTCAGCCTCCGGGACAGGGGGATTTTATGAGCAGTTCTTC.

This clone was observed once. This rearrangement joins TRBV30 to TRBJ1-1; 7 bases line up with TRBD1. CDR3 length: 12 amino acids. Germline values: CDR1 GTSNPN, CDR2 SVGIG (reference sequence). V dropped 0 bases and J dropped 9; count of bases not matched to a gene: 4. CDR3 DNA sequence: TGTGCCTGGAGTGTAGACAGGGTAAAAGCTTTCTTT. Translation: CAWSVDRVKAFF.

The chain joins TRBV10-3 to TRBJ2-1; 9 bases are shared with TRBD2. Germline V lookup: CDR1 ENHRY, CDR2 SYGVKD. This CDR3 has 13 amino acids. J was trimmed by 9 bases and V by 5 bases; bases with no gene match: 5. CDR3 residues: CAISQRGVPEQFF. CDR3 sequence (DNA): TGTGCCATCAGTCAGCGGGGGGTGCCTGAGCAGTTCTTC.

The V call is TRBV5-5, the J call TRBJ1-4, with D possibly TRBD1 on 5 matching bases. CDR3 size: 14 residues. V was clipped by 4 bases and J by 12 bases, with 19 bases between them. CDR1 SGHKS and CDR2 YYEKEE come from the germline V gene (reference sequence). The CDR3 DNA follows: TGTGCCAGCAGCCTATCCATGGGACCGGGGGAACTGTTTTTT. As protein: CASSLSMGPGELFF.